This TCR beta chain was captured by sequencing in a study of cytomegalovirus exposure and HLA in healthy donors. General study results and limits: Across donors, sequencing depth was assumed by presence/absence analyses to be roughly uniform.

The PCR contained 60 Vbeta and 13 Jbeta primers. The repertoire was sequenced with immunoSEQ multiplex PCR; TCRdb's copy has only in-frame clones and lacks some. This sample has about 140,000 clones, with approximately 80% found just once. Trimming cost V 1 base and J 4 bases, with 5 bases left between them. Germline lookup yields CDR1 MNHNS and CDR2 SASEGT. The CDR3 has 13 amino acids. This cohort consisted of healthy bone marrow donors. As for this clone: Antigen: not known.

The sequencing sample was made of PBMCs. The V call is TRBV6-1, the J call TRBJ1-3; no clear D gene. This receptor was obtained from a man in his forties or fifties in good health and CMV-seronegative. The CDR3 loop reads CASSEGAGNTIYF. The CDR3 DNA sequence: TGTGCCAGCAGTGAAGGGGCCGGAAACACCATATATTTT.